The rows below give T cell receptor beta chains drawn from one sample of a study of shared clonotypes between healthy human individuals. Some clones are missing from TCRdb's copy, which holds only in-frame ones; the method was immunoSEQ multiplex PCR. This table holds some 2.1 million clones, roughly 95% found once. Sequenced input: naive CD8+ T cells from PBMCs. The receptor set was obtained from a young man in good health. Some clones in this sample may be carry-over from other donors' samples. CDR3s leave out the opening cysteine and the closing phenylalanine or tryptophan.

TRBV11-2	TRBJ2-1	ASSFPGGRGEQF
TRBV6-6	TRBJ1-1	ASSMTIATEAF
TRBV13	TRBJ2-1	ASSLAGLADYNEQF
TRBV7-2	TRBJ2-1	ASSPGPYAYNEQF
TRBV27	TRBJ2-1	AAGFYNEQF
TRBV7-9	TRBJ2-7	ASSPRMRPLYEQY
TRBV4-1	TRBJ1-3	ASSQDRSRSGNTIY
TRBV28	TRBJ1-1	ASSSRTGGDTEAF
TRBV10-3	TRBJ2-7	ATLDSAYEQY
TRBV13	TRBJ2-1	ASSRASGRAGEQF
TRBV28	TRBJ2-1	ASSLAQGHEQF
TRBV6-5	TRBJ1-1	ASSYSSGELGTEAF
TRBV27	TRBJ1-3	ASSYRGPGSGNTIY
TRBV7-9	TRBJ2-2	ASSLGWGQLFTGELF
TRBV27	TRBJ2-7	ASSTGGSYEQY
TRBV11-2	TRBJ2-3	ASSSRDHEADTQY
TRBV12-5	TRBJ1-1	ASGFRPNTEAF
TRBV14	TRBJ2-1	ASSHRPGSSYNEQF
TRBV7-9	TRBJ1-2	ASSIDRGLNGYT
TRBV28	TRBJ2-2	ASSFYGISYTGELF
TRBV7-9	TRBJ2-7	ASSLVPGSYEQY
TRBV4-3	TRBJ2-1	ASSQDRRLAAYNEQF
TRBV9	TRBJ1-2	ASSESPGQPAT
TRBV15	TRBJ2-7	ATSRDLYEQY
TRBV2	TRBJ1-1	ASSDERTGGNTEAF
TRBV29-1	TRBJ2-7	SVDRCSYEQY
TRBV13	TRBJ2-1	ASSPTHSSYNEQF
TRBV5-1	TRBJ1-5	ASSLAPSEPQH
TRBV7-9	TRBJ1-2	ASSAGAGFEGYT
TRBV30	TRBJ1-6	AWREEAESSYNSPLH
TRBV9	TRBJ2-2	ASSVGLAVFTGELF
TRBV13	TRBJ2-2	ASSAGREGTGELF
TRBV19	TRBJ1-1	ASRISGMGTEAF
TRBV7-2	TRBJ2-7	ASSLHGDWSNYEQY
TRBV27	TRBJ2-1	ASTDVGGNEQF
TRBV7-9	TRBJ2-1	ASSLGLQPQHEQF
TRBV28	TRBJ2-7	ASKPEAGAYEQY
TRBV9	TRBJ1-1	ASSVMLNTEAF
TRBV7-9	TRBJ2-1	ASSSLVAGGFNEQF
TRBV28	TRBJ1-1	ASSPLQFLNPEAF
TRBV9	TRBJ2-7	ASSVVTGDEQY
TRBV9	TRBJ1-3	ASSVAGNSGNTIY
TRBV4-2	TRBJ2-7	ASSQVRDSGLARKY
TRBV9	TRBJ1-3	ASSLHQKTGGSGNTIY
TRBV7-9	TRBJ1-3	ASSSTGYVAGMMDTIY
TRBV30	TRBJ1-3	AWSVMSRFGNTIY
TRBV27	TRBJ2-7	ASRKDGRIEQY
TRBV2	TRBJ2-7	ASSAGPAANYEQY
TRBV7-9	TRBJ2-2	ASTKMGGDANTGELF
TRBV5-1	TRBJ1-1	ASSPRQGISPTEAF
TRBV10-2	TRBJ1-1	ASRPGRRRDTEAF
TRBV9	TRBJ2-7	ASSPRDRDPLEQY